Following are 10 T cell receptor beta chains from one sample sequenced in a study of blood T cells in healthy people across ages (dated by TCRdb to 2014 to 2015). Library creation used 5' RACE. Instrument used: Illumina HiSeq 2500. A second PCR of 7 to 11 cycles was performed with a sample-barcoded 5' primer and a J-beta primer mix. The raw public data were reprocessed by TCRdb itself: fastp quality trimming at Q25, MiXCR clonotype calling, in-frame beta chains only. For every CDR3 protein sequence, its rows merge into one entry that carries the most common genes and DNA. The sample records over 450,000 distinct CDR3 sequences, more than 20% of which are singletons. Clones ranked in the top ten supply roughly 9% of the sample. This same sample was also part of a study on T cells of mothers and their children.

Material for sequencing was blood. These receptors originate from a boy between 10 and 17 years old in good health.

This clonotype showed up just a few times. The chain recombines TRBV5-1 with TRBJ2-3; TRBD1 or TRBD2 may be the D gene (6 bases each). There are 15 residues in the CDR3. V was clipped by 4 bases and J by 1 base, with 13 bases between them. CDR1 and CDR2 (germline): SGHRS, YFSETQ. For the CDR3, the DNA is TGCGCCAGCAGCCGCGAGGGGGGAGGCACAGATACGCAGTATTTT. Amino acid sequence: CASSREGGGTDTQYF.

This clonotype has a handful of counts. This chain joins TRBV5-5 and TRBJ1-2; perhaps TRBD1 as D (5 bases). The germline V gene encodes CDR1 SGHKS and CDR2 YYEKEE (reference sequence). With 3 bases removed from V and 8 bases from J, the gap between germline ends came to 23 bases. This CDR3 spans 16 amino acids. The CDR3 protein is CASSSIGTGNQRGYTF. The CDR3 DNA reads as TGTGCCAGCAGCTCTATCGGGACGGGCAATCAACGGGGCTACACCTTC.

A few counts support this clonotype. V gene TRBV7-8 combines with J gene TRBJ1-1; D gene unclear. Trimming pared 2 bases from V and 4 bases from J, leaving 14 bases between. Germline V gives CDR1 SGHVS, CDR2 FQNEAQ. The CDR3 has 15 residues. CDR3 sequence (DNA): TGTGCCAGCAGCTTATCGACGAGAGGGAGCACTGAAGCTTTCTTT. Its protein is CASSLSTRGSTEAFF. The full variable domain, completed using reference TRBV7-8 and TRBJ1-1, is GAGVSQSPRYKVAKRGQDVALRCDPISGHVSLFWYQQALGQGPEFLTYFQNEAQLDKSGLPSDRFFAERPEGSVSTLKIQRTQQEDSAVYLCASSLSTRGSTEAFFGQGTRLTVV.

The chain employs TRBV7-9 and TRBJ2-1, with D possibly being TRBD2 (7 bases). TRBJ2-5 explains the end of the DNA better; the J call may be wrong. Germline loops: CDR1 SEHNR, CDR2 FQNEAQ (reference sequence). This CDR3 comprises 13 residues. The CDR3 protein is CASSASGEGTQYF. The CDR3 DNA is TGTGCCAGCAGCGCCTCAGGGGAGGGGACCCAGTACTTC.

This clonotype was seen a few times. This chain links TRBV28 with TRBJ2-5; D is uncertain. CDR1 and CDR2 from the germline V gene are MDHEN and SYDVKM. CDR3 length: 13 amino acids. Trimming stripped 6 bases from V and 4 bases from J, with 12 bases between. The CDR3 DNA is TGTGCCAGCAGCCTCGGCCAAGTAGAGACCCAGTACTTC. Translated, it gives CASSLGQVETQYF.

A few counts support this clonotype. The rearrangement uses TRBV12-3 or TRBV12-4 and TRBJ1-2; 8 bases match TRBD1. CDR3 length: 13 residues. J was trimmed by 6 bases and V by 7 bases; bases with no gene match: 7. The DNA of the CDR3 is TGTGCCAGCACCAAACAGGGGGTCGATGGCTACACCTTC. It translates to CASTKQGVDGYTF.

This clonotype appeared a few times. Since no conserved phenylalanine or tryptophan closes the CDR3, a read error is the likely cause. The gene calls are TRBV27 and TRBJ2-7; unclear D gene. The CDR3 covers 13 residues. Germline CDR1 and CDR2: MNHEY and SMNVEV (reference sequence). The ends were cut back, 3 bases at V and 7 bases at J, with 13 bases in the middle. CDR3 loop: CASSFTPTREQYL. In DNA, the CDR3 is TGTGCCAGCAGTTTCACCCCTACTCGGGAGCAGTACCTC.

The rearrangement joins TRBV6-1 to TRBJ1-1; no definite D call. The CDR3 sequence is 12 residues long. The V end lost 7 bases, the J end lost 5 bases, and 11 bases lay between the germline ends. Germline CDR1 and CDR2: MNHNS and SASEGT. CDR3 DNA: TGTGCCAGCATGAGGGTTTTGACTGAAGCTTTCTTT. This codes for CASMRVLTEAFF.

This clonotype has ten or more counts. V usage is TRBV7-9 and J usage is TRBJ1-4; TRBD1 is a possible D gene (6 bases). The CDR3 has 13 residues. Trimming cost V 7 bases and J 8 bases, with 14 bases left between them. The germline gives CDR1 SEHNR, CDR2 FQNEAQ (reference sequence). CDR3 bases: TGTGCCAGCACCTTCTGGGGGCTCGAAAAACTGTTTTTT. This translates into CASTFWGLEKLFF.

The V call is TRBV11-2, the J call TRBJ2-2, with 8 bases that match TRBD2. The CDR3 is made up of 16 amino acids. Looked up from germline, CDR1 is SGHAT and CDR2 is FQNNGV. V lost 5 bases and J lost 6; bases outside the gene matches: 11. The CDR3 protein is CASSPGRVGRAGELFF. The CDR3 DNA is TGTGCCAGCAGCCCAGGTCGTGTCGGGAGGGCCGGGGAGCTGTTTTTT.